The 8 T cell receptor beta chains listed next were all sequenced from one sample in a study of regulatory T cells in long-lasting Graves disease. The time point was: persistent/refractory GD, antithyroid drugs over 5 years with positive TRAb. PBMC-derived RNA was used for the TCR library. Library construction for TCR beta used iRepertoire HTBI primers and Arm-PCR of CDR3 regions. MiXCR, run by TCRdb on the multiplex PCR reads, gives a single entry per CDR3 protein. This table holds 350,000 to 500,000 distinct CDR3 sequences, roughly 21% found once. Sequenced material: peripheral blood mononuclear cells (PBMCs), taken when the disease was refractory, from a patient treated with antithyroid drugs. The receptor set was obtained from a female donor with Graves disease.

In this sample, this clonotype turned up a few times. The chain carries TRBV14 and TRBJ2-3, with 10 positions matching TRBD2. Germline CDR1 and CDR2: SGHDN and FVKESK. V was clipped by 2 bases and J by 5 bases; unmatched bases: 4. This CDR3 is built from 15 residues. CDR3: CASSQLAGVLDTQYF. CDR3 bases: TGTGCCAGCAGCCAACTAGCGGGAGTTCTAGATACGCAGTATTTT.

There are many counts of this clonotype. V gene TRBV28 combines with J gene TRBJ2-7; D unclear. Germline CDR1 MDHEN, CDR2 SYDVKM. V shed 6 bases and J shed 3 bases, with 12 bases lying between them. This CDR3 spans 13 amino acids. CDR3 in amino acids: CASRGRKDYEQYF. As DNA, the CDR3 is TGTGCCAGCAGAGGACGGAAAGACTACGAGCAGTACTTC.

This chain connects TRBV2 to TRBJ2-7; 9 nucleotides line up with TRBD1. With V trimmed by 8 bases and J by 5 bases, 7 bases remained unmatched. The CDR3 is 13 amino acids. From germline, CDR1 is SNHLY and CDR2 FYNNEI. The chain's CDR3 is CASSGTGYHEQYF. CDR3 bases: TGTGCCAGCTCGGGGACAGGGTACCACGAGCAGTACTTC.

This clonotype was detected many times. The genes are TRBV6-5 and TRBJ1-1, with D unresolved. The germline CDR1 and CDR2 sequences are MNHEY and SVGAGI. CDR3 length: 14 residues. V lost 4 bases and J lost 3, with 12 bases in between. The CDR3 is CASSWVSADTEAFF. CDR3 in DNA: TGTGCCAGCAGTTGGGTTTCTGCGGACACTGAAGCTTTCTTT.

To note about this clonotype: It may be a read error: a sequence one base away is much more abundant. The chain has TRBV6-2 or TRBV6-3 and TRBJ2-7; D is uncertain. The end of the DNA fits TRBJ2-1 better, so the J call may be wrong. CDR3 length: 15 residues. In germline, CDR1 is MNHEY, CDR2 SVGEGT. CDR3 nucleotide sequence: TGTGCCAGCAGACCGGCGGCCGTCAGCTCCTACGAGCAGTTCTTC. As protein: CASRPAAVSSYEQFF.

Only a few counts were recorded for this clonotype. The V and J genes are TRBV20-1 and TRBJ2-1, with TRBD2 matching 9 bases. This CDR3 comprises 14 residues. Germline CDR1 is DFQATT and CDR2 is SNEGSKA (reference sequence). Trimming cost V 0 bases and J 12 bases; bases outside gene matches: 9. The CDR3 sequence: CSAREVLAGQRQFF. CDR3 DNA: TGCAGTGCTAGAGAAGTACTAGCGGGCCAGCGGCAGTTCTTC.

This clonotype has at least ten counts. This chain connects TRBV25-1 to TRBJ2-7; TRBD1 agrees at 7 bases. CDR3 length: 16 amino acids. Trimming took 3 bases from V and 5 from J; bases not matched to a gene: 13. Germline V gives CDR1 MGHDK, CDR2 SYGVNS. CDR3 protein: CASSEAGGSSFHEQYF. The CDR3 region has the DNA TGTGCCAGCAGTGAGGCAGGGGGTTCGTCTTTCCACGAGCAGTACTTC.

This clonotype has a handful of counts. This chain connects TRBV28 to TRBJ2-1; 11 bases are a match to TRBD2. The CDR3 is made up of 16 amino acids. Germline lookup yields CDR1 MDHEN and CDR2 SYDVKM. V was pared by 6 bases and J by 8 bases, with 12 bases of the junction left unmatched. This chain's CDR3 is CASRLGLAAIIDEQFF. As DNA, the CDR3 is TGTGCCAGCAGACTGGGACTAGCGGCGATAATAGATGAGCAGTTCTTC. The whole variable domain, remainder taken from reference TRBV28 and TRBJ2-1, is DVKVTQSSRYLVKRTGEKVFLECVQDMDHENMFWYRQDPGLGLRLIYFSYDVKMKEKGDIPEGYSVSREKKERFSLILESASTNQTSMYLCASRLGLAAIIDEQFFGPGTRLTVL.